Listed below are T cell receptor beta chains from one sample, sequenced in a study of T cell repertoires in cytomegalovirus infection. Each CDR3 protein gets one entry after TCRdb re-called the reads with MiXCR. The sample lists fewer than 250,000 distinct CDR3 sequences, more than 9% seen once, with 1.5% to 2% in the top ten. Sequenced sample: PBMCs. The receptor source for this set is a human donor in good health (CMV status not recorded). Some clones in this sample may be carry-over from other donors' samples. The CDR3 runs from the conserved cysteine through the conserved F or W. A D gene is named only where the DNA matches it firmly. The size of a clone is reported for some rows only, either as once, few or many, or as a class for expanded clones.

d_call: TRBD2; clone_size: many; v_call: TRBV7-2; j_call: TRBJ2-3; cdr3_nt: TGTGCCAGCAGCTGGTCCTCTCGGGGGGGAGATACGCAGTATTTT; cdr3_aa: CASSWSSRGGDTQYF
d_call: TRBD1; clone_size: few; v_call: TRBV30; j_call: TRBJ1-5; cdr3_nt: TGTGCCTCCGCGGGACAGGGAAATCAGCCCCAGCATTTT; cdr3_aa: CASAGQGNQPQHF
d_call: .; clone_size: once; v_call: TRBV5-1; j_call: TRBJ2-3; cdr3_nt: TGCGCCAGCAGCCCCACGGGAACAGATACGCAGTATTTT; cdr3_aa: CASSPTGTDTQYF
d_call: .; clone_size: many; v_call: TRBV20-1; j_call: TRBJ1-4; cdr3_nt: TGCAGTGCCGAACGGGACGGGAGTGAAAAACTGTTTTTT; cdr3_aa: CSAERDGSEKLFF
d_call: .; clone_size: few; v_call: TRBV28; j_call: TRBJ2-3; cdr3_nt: TGTGCCAGCAGTTTGTGGCAGGCCCAGGATACGCAGTATTTT; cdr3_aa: CASSLWQAQDTQYF
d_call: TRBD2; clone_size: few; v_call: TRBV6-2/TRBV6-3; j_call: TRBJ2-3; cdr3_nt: TGTGCCAGCAGTTATGGCGGGGGGCGAGATACGCAGTATTTT; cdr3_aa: CASSYGGGRDTQYF
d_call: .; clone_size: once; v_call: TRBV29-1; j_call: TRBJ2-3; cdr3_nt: TGCAGCGCACGACGGCCTCTAGTCACAGATACGCAGTATTTT; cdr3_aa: CSARRPLVTDTQYF
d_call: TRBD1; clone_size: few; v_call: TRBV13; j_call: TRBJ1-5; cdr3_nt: TGTGCCAGCAGTCTGGGAGGGGGCTCGAGCAATCAGCCCCAGCATTTT; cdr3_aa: CASSLGGGSSNQPQHF
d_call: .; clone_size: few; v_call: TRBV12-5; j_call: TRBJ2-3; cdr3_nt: TGTGCTAGTGGCCCGGGGCTGGTTACGCAGTATTTT; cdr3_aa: CASGPGLVTQYF
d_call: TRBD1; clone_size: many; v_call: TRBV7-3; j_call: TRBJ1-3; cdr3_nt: TGTGCCAGCAGCTCAGGGCAGGGGGCGCGTGGAAACACCATATATTTT; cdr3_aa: CASSSGQGARGNTIYF
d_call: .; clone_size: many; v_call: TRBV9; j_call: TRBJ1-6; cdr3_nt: TGTGCCAGCAGCGCGACCGACAGGTTGGGCTCACCCCTCCACTTT; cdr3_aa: CASSATDRLGSPLHF
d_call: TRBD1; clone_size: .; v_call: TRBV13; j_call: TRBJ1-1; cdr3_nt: TGTGCCAGCAGCTTAGGCACAGGGGGGAGAGGTACTGAAGCTTTCTTT; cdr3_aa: CASSLGTGGRGTEAFF
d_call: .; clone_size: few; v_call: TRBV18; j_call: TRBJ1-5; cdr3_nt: TGTGCCAGCTCACCCGCCTCCGGTTCCCTCAATCAGCCCCAGCATTTT; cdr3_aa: CASSPASGSLNQPQHF
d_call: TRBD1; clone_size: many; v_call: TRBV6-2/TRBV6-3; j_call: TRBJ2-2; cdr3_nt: TGTGCCAGCAGCCGACAGGGGGCTCACACCGGGGAGCTGTTTTTT; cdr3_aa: CASSRQGAHTGELFF
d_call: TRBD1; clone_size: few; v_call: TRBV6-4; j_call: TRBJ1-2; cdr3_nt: TGTGCCAGCAGTGAAGGGACAGGGGCTAAGTATGGCTACACCTTC; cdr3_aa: CASSEGTGAKYGYTF
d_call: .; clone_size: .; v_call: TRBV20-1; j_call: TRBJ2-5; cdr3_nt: TGCAGTGCTAGAGGAATTGCAGGGAATGAGCAAGAGACCCAGTACTTC; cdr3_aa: CSARGIAGNEQETQYF
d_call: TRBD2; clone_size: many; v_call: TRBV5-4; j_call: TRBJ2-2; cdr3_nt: TGTGCCAGCAGCTGGGGACTAGCGGGAACGAACACCGGGGAGCTGTTTTTT; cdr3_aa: CASSWGLAGTNTGELFF
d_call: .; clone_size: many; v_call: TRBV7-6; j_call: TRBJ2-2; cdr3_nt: TGTGCCAGCAGCTTAACTTGGAGCAGCGACACCGGGGAGCTGTTTTTT; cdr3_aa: CASSLTWSSDTGELFF
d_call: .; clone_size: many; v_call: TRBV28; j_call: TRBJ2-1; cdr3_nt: TGTGCCAGCAGTTTAGCGGCGGAGTACAATGAGCAGTTCTTC; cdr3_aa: CASSLAAEYNEQFF
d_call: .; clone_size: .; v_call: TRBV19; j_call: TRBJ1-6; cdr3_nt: TGTGCCAGTAGTTTCTCTAATTCACCCCTCCACTTT; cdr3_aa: CASSFSNSPLHF
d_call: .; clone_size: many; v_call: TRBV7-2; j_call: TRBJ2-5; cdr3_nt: TGTGCCAGCAGCACCCCGGCCGAGACCCAGTACTTC; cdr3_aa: CASSTPAETQYF
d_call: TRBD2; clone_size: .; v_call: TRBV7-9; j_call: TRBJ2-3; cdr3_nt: TGTGCCAGCAGCTTTGAGCGGGAGTCTCCAGATACGCAGTATTTT; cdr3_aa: CASSFERESPDTQYF
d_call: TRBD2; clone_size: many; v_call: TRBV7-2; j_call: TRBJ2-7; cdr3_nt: TGTGCCAGCAGCTCGGGACTAGCGGGAGCTGAGCAGTACTTC; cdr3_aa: CASSSGLAGAEQYF
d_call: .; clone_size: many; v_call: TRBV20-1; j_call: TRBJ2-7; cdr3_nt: TGCAGTGCTAGCGGACAGCTAGTCCCTTACGAGCAGTACTTC; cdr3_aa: CSASGQLVPYEQYF
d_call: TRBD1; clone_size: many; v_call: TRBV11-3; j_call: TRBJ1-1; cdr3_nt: TGTGCCAGCAGCCCGAAGGACAGGGGGAACACTGAAGCTTTCTTT; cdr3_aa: CASSPKDRGNTEAFF
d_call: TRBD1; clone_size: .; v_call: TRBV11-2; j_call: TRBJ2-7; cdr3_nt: TGTGCCAGCAGCCGACAGGGAGTCCCATACGAGCAGTACTTC; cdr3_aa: CASSRQGVPYEQYF
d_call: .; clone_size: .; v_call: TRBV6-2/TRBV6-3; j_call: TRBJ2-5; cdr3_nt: TGTGCCAGCAGTCACGACAGGAGCCCCCTAGAGACCCAGTACTTC; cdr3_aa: CASSHDRSPLETQYF
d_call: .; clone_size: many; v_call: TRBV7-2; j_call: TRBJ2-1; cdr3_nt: TGTGCCAGCAGCTTAGACGGGACCTCCTACAATGAGCAGTTCTTC; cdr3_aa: CASSLDGTSYNEQFF
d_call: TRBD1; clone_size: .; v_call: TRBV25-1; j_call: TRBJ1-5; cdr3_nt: TGTGCCAGCAGTGAAATGGGACAGGGGCAGCCCCAGCATTTT; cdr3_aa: CASSEMGQGQPQHF
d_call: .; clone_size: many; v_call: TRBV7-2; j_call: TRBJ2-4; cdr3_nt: TGTGCCAGCAGCTTAGACTTGGGATCGGGGGATTCGGCCAAAAACATTCAGTACTTC; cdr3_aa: CASSLDLGSGDSAKNIQYF
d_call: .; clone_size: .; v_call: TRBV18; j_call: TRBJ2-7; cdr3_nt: TGTGCCAGCTCACCAAATAGCGGTAGCTCCTACGAGCAGTACTTC; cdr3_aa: CASSPNSGSSYEQYF
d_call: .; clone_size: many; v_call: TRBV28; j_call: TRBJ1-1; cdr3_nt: TGTGCCAGCAGTTTTCGGGCATCCGGTGAAGCTTTCTTT; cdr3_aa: CASSFRASGEAFF
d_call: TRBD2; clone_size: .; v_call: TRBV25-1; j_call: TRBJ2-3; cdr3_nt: TGTGCCAGCAGTGAATCCCTAGCGGCTAGCACAGATAAGCAGTATTTT; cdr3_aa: CASSESLAASTDKQYF
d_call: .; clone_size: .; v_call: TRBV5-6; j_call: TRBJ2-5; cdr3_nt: TGTGCCAGCAGCTTGGACCAAAAAGAGACCCAGTACTTC; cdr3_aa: CASSLDQKETQYF
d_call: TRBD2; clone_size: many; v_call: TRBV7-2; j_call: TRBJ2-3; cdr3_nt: TGTGCCAGCAGCCCTACGGGGGGACCAGATACGCAGTATTTT; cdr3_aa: CASSPTGGPDTQYF
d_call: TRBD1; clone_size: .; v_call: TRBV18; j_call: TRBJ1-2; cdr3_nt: TGTGCCAGCTCACCGGGACAGGGAAATCGCTACACCTTC; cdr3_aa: CASSPGQGNRYTF
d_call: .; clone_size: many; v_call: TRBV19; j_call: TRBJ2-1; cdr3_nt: TGTGCCAGTAGTTCTCGGGTAGCGGCCCGCTCCTACAATGAGCAGTTCTTC; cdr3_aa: CASSSRVAARSYNEQFF
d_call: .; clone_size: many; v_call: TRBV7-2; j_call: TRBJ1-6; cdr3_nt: TGTGCCAGCAGCTTAGACCCAGGAAATAATTCACCCCTCCACTTT; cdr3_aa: CASSLDPGNNSPLHF
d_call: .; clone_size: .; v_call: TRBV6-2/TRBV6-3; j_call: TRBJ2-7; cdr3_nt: TGTGCCAGCACCCCCAGAGGTGAGATTCCATACGAGCAGTACTTC; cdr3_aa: CASTPRGEIPYEQYF
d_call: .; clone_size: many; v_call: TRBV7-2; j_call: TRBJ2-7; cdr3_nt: TGTGCCAGCAGCCCTACTGGTGCGACAGGCACCCACGAGCAGTACTTC; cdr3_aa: CASSPTGATGTHEQYF
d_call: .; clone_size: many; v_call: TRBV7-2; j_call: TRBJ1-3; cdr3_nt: TGTGCCAGCACCGAACGCCGTTTCTCTGGAAACACCATATATTTT; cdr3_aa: CASTERRFSGNTIYF
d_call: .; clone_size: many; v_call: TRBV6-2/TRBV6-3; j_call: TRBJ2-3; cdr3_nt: TGTGCCAGCAGTTACTCTACGACTCGAGGCGCAGATACGCAGTATTTT; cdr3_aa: CASSYSTTRGADTQYF
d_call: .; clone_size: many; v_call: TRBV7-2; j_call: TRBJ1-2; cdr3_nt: TGTGCCAGCAGCTTAGATGGGGGCGCGGGCTATGGCTACACCTTC; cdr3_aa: CASSLDGGAGYGYTF
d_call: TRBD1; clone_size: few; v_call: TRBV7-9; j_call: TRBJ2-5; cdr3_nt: TGTGCCAGCAGTTCTTACCGGGACAGCCAAGAGACCCAGTACTTC; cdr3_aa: CASSSYRDSQETQYF
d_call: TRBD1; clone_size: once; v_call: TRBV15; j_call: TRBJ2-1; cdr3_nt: TGTGCCACCAGCTTGGGACAGGGGTATGGTGAGCAGTTCTTC; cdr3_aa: CATSLGQGYGEQFF
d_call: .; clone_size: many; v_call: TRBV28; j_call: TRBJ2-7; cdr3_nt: TGTGCCAGCAGTCTTGACGGGGGCTACGAGCAGTACTTC; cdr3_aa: CASSLDGGYEQYF
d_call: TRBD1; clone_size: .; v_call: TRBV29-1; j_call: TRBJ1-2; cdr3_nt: TGCAGCGTTGGGGGACAGGGGGATTCCTATGGCTACACCTTC; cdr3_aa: CSVGGQGDSYGYTF
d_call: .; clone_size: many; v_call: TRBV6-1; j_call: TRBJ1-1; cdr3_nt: TGTGCCAGCAAGGGACCGGTTATGAACACTGAAGCTTTCTTT; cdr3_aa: CASKGPVMNTEAFF
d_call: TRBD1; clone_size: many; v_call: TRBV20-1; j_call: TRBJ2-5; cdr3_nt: TGCAGTGCTAGGGGACAGGAGGGAGGAACCCAGTACTTC; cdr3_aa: CSARGQEGGTQYF
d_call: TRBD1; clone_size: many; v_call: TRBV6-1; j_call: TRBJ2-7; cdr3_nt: TGTGCCAGCAGTCCGACAGGGGATGCCTACGAGCAGTACTTC; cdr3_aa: CASSPTGDAYEQYF